A selection of T cell receptor beta chains follows, all from one sample in a study of T cells in Graves' hyperthyroidism and ophthalmopathy. TCRdb redid the calling of the multiplex PCR reads with MiXCR, one entry per CDR3 protein. The top ten clones hold about 22% of a sample with around 300,000 distinct CDR3 sequences, about 14% of them seen once. The sequenced material came from blood. All receptors derive from a woman aged 25 to 45 with Graves' hyperthyroidism. The CDR3 runs from the conserved cysteine through the conserved F or W. D genes are given only for firm matches. Some rows mark clone size as missing; the rest say once, few, many or name a class of expanded clone.

v_gene	j_gene	len	abundance	d_gene	CDR3nt	CDR3aa
TRBV6-1	TRBJ2-2	15	few	-	TGTGCCAGCAGTGAAGCGCCCCTCAACACCGGGGAGCTGTTTTTT	CASSEAPLNTGELFF
TRBV5-1	TRBJ2-7	16	many	TRBD1	TGCGCCAGCAGCTCGGGGACAGGGGGCATCTCCTACGAGCAGTACTTC	CASSSGTGGISYEQYF
TRBV27	TRBJ1-1	15	many	TRBD1	TGTGCCAGCAGTTTTTCAAGACAGGGAATTTCTGAAGCTTTCTTT	CASSFSRQGISEAFF
TRBV19	TRBJ1-5	18	-	TRBD1	TGTGCCAGTACGGGCAATGGTGACAGGGGCAAGGTGAATCAGCCCCAGCATTTT	CASTGNGDRGKVNQPQHF
TRBV6-1	TRBJ2-7	15	-	TRBD1	TGTGCCAGCCGGGGGCAGGGGGCTCGGTCCTACGAGCAGTACTTC	CASRGQGARSYEQYF
TRBV30	TRBJ1-2	13	many	TRBD1	TGTGCCTGGAGTGAGGGACAGATGTATGGCTACACCTTC	CAWSEGQMYGYTF
TRBV20-1	TRBJ2-7	13	many	-	TGCAGTGCTAGTCCGGGGGCGCCCTACGAGCAGTACTTC	CSASPGAPYEQYF
TRBV7-9	TRBJ1-2	13	-	TRBD1	TGTGCCAGCAGCTTCGGACAGGAGTATGGCTACACCTTC	CASSFGQEYGYTF
TRBV18	TRBJ2-7	14	many	-	TGTGCCAGCTCACCAGAGGGGGGACCCTACGAGCAGTACTTC	CASSPEGGPYEQYF
TRBV11-2	TRBJ2-1	15	many	TRBD2	TGTGCCAGCAGCTTCCAAGCGGGAAACTACAATGAGCAGTTCTTC	CASSFQAGNYNEQFF
TRBV20-1	TRBJ2-7	17	many	TRBD2	TGCAGTGCTAGGGGGACTAGCGGGAGGTCTCCCTCCTACGAGCAGTACTTC	CSARGTSGRSPSYEQYF
TRBV20-1	TRBJ2-1	13	-	TRBD2	TGCAGTGCAACTAGCGGGAGGGCCCCTGAGCAGTTCTTC	CSATSGRAPEQFF
TRBV2	TRBJ2-4	14	many	-	TGTGCCAGCAGGAGGGGCATAGCCAAAAACATTCAGTACTTC	CASRRGIAKNIQYF
TRBV28	TRBJ1-1	13	many	-	TGTGCCAGCTCTAGACAGATGAACACTGAAGCTTTCTTT	CASSRQMNTEAFF
TRBV30	TRBJ2-1	13	few	-	TGTGCCTGGAAGGACTGGCGAGGCAATGAGCAGTTCTTC	CAWKDWRGNEQFF
TRBV5-1	TRBJ2-1	15	many	-	TGCGCCAGCGGTAAAGACACTGATTCCTACAATGAGCAGTTCTTC	CASGKDTDSYNEQFF
TRBV9	TRBJ1-1	14	few	TRBD1	TGTGCCAGCAACCAGGGACAGGCAAACACTGAAGCTTTCTTT	CASNQGQANTEAFF
TRBV6-1	TRBJ2-4	14	-	-	TGTGCCAGCAGTGACCGTCAGGGCGAGGGCATTCAGTACTTC	CASSDRQGEGIQYF
TRBV20-1	TRBJ2-2	14	-	-	TGCAGTGCTAGTAACCCCGGGAGCACCGGGGAGCTGTTTTTT	CSASNPGSTGELFF
TRBV6-1	TRBJ2-2	14	many	-	TGTGCCAGCAGTGACAGGGGACTAAACGGGGAGCTGTTTTTT	CASSDRGLNGELFF
TRBV6-1	TRBJ1-1	14	few	-	TGTGCCAGCTGTCTTGGAGGATCGAACACTGAAGCTTTCTTT	CASCLGGSNTEAFF
TRBV27	TRBJ2-1	19	few	-	TGTGCCAGCAGTTTATTCCCCCGGGTTGGGGGGTTCTCCTACAATGAGCAGTTCTTC	CASSLFPRVGGFSYNEQFF
TRBV6-1	TRBJ2-1	15	many	TRBD2	TGTGCCAGCAGTGAGACTAGCGGGGACTACAATGAGCAGTTCTTC	CASSETSGDYNEQFF
TRBV20-1	TRBJ2-2	15	few	-	TGCAGTGCTAGCGCCCAGGGAACGAACACCGGGGAGCTGTTTTTT	CSASAQGTNTGELFF
TRBV7-9	TRBJ2-2	16	-	-	TGTGCCAGCAGCTTAGCTCTTTCAGGGAACACCGGGGAGCTGTTTTTT	CASSLALSGNTGELFF
TRBV11-2	TRBJ2-3	13	-	-	TGTGCCAGCAGGGAACTGCGCAACCCCGCGCAGTATTTT	CASRELRNPAQYF
TRBV11-3	TRBJ2-7	16	many	TRBD2	TGTGCCAGCAGCTTAGGTTCCGGGACTACAGCGGACGAGCAGTACTTC	CASSLGSGTTADEQYF
TRBV25-1	TRBJ2-3	15	-	TRBD2	TGTGCCAGCAGCGCTAGCGGGAGGAACACAGATACGCAGTATTTT	CASSASGRNTDTQYF
TRBV9	TRBJ2-2	14	-	-	TGTGCCAGCAGCGTAAGAGCCACCGACGGGGAGCTGTTTTTT	CASSVRATDGELFF
TRBV28	TRBJ2-3	15	few	-	TGTGCCAGCAGTCAAACGGGCCCCAGCACAGATACGCAGTATTTT	CASSQTGPSTDTQYF
TRBV29-1	TRBJ2-5	12	many	-	TGCAGCGTTGAATCAGGGGGGGAGACCCAGTACTTC	CSVESGGETQYF
TRBV7-9	TRBJ2-1	14	few	-	TGTGCCAGCAGCCCGGGAGCAACGGGGAATGAGCAGTTCTTC	CASSPGATGNEQFF
TRBV2	TRBJ2-7	15	many	-	TGTGCCAGCAGTGAATTGTGGAGTAACCCCTACGAGCAGTACTTC	CASSELWSNPYEQYF
TRBV14	TRBJ2-1	13	few	-	TGTGCCAGCAGCCAAGGGCCCTGGGATGAGCAGTTCTTC	CASSQGPWDEQFF
TRBV4-3	TRBJ2-7	18	few	TRBD1	TGCGCCAGCAGCCAAGAGGCGACCCCGGGACAGGGGGCCTACGAGCAGTACTTC	CASSQEATPGQGAYEQYF
TRBV12-3/TRBV12-4	TRBJ1-2	12	many	-	TGTGCCAGCAGCCGACGGCCCGAGGGCTACACCTTC	CASSRRPEGYTF
TRBV24-1	TRBJ2-2	14	-	-	TGTGCCACCAGTGACCCGACGGGATTCGGGGAGCTGTTTTTT	CATSDPTGFGELFF
TRBV10-3	TRBJ1-1	18	few	-	TGTGCCATCAGCTCATTGGCCGTTCGGGGGGGCCTGAACACTGAAGCTTTCTTT	CAISSLAVRGGLNTEAFF
TRBV28	TRBJ1-5	12	many	-	TGTGCCAGCGCCTTAGGGGGTCAGCCCCAGCATTTT	CASALGGQPQHF
TRBV9	TRBJ2-3	14	few	-	TGTGCCAGCAGCGTAGACGGGAGTTCTGATACGCAGTATTTT	CASSVDGSSDTQYF
TRBV19	TRBJ1-2	15	few	-	TGTGCCAGTAGTCCCGGCATACAGGGAATTAATGGCTACACCTTC	CASSPGIQGINGYTF
TRBV6-1	TRBJ2-5	14	many	-	TGTGCCAGCAGTGACCGGGACACCCAAGAGACCCAGTACTTC	CASSDRDTQETQYF
TRBV9	TRBJ1-3	13	many	-	TGTGCCAGCAGCGAAGTCTCTGGAAACACCATATATTTT	CASSEVSGNTIYF
TRBV27	TRBJ2-7	15	-	TRBD2	TGTGCCAGCAGAGTATTTAGCGGGGCTGGCTACGAGCAGTACTTC	CASRVFSGAGYEQYF
TRBV5-6	TRBJ2-7	12	few	-	TGTGCCAGCAGCTTCCCCATAGGCGAGCAGTACTTC	CASSFPIGEQYF
TRBV11-2	TRBJ1-1	18	many	-	TGTGCCAGCAGCTTAGGGAGGGTGATAGGGCAACCGAACACTGAAGCTTTCTTT	CASSLGRVIGQPNTEAFF
TRBV2	TRBJ1-1	14	many	TRBD1	TGTGCCAGCAGTGTACTGACAGGGTTCGCTGAAGCTTTCTTT	CASSVLTGFAEAFF
TRBV3-1	TRBJ2-1	16	-	-	TGTGCCAGCAGCCGAACTAGTACCGAGACCTACAATGAGCAGTTCTTC	CASSRTSTETYNEQFF
TRBV29-1	TRBJ2-2	12	-	-	TGCAGCGTTCAGAGGAACACCGGGGAGCTGTTTTTT	CSVQRNTGELFF
TRBV28	TRBJ2-2	16	many	TRBD1	TGTGCCAGCAGCCGCAACGCCTTTCGGGGACAGAGGTTGCTGTTTTTT	CASSRNAFRGQRLLFF
TRBV28	TRBJ1-6	14	many	-	TGTGCCAGCACCCTCCACGGGGGAAATTCACCCCTCCACTTT	CASTLHGGNSPLHF
TRBV7-9	TRBJ2-7	15	many	TRBD2	TGTGCCAGCTCACCGACTAGCGGGGCTTCCTACGAGCAGTACTTC	CASSPTSGASYEQYF
TRBV11-2	TRBJ2-3	16	many	-	TGTGCCAGCAGCTCCACTGACTTGGGCCGCACAGATACGCAGTATTTT	CASSSTDLGRTDTQYF
TRBV28	TRBJ2-3	16	many	TRBD2	TGTGCCAGCAACACACCTGGGGGGGGAGAATCCGATACGCAGTATTTT	CASNTPGGGESDTQYF
TRBV2	TRBJ1-5	15	many	-	TGTGCCAGCACCCCTCTTGGGGGGGGTTATCAGCCCCAGCATTTT	CASTPLGGGYQPQHF
TRBV7-6	TRBJ1-4	15	-	-	TGTGCCAGCAGCCGTTTGTACGGGCAAGATGAAAAACTGTTTTTT	CASSRLYGQDEKLFF
TRBV10-3	TRBJ2-3	15	-	TRBD2	TGTGCCATCAGTGAGCTAGCGGGGACCACAGATACGCAGTATTTT	CAISELAGTTDTQYF
TRBV24-1	TRBJ2-3	14	many	-	TGTGCCACCGCGGGTAAGATGGGCTCGGATACGCAGTATTTT	CATAGKMGSDTQYF